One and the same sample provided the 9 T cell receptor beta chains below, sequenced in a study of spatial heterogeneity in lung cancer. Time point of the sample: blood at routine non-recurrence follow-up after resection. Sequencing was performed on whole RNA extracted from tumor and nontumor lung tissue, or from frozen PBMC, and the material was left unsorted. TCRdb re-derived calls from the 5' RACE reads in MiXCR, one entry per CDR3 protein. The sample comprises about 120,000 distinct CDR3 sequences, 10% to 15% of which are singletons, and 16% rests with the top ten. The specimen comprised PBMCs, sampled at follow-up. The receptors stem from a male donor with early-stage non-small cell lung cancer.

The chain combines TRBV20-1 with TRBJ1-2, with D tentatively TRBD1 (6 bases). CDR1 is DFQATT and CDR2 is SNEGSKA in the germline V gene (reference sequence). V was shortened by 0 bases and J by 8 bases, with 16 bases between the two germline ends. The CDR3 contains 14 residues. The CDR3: CSARDSPRGHGYTF. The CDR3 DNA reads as TGCAGTGCTAGAGATTCCCCCAGGGGCCACGGCTACACCTTC.

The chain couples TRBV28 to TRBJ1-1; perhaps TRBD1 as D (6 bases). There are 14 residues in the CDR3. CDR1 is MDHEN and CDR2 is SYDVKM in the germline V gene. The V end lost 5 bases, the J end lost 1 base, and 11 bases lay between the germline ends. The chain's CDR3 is CASSPQGPNTEAFF. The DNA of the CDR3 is TGTGCCAGCAGTCCACAGGGACCGAACACTGAAGCTTTCTTT.

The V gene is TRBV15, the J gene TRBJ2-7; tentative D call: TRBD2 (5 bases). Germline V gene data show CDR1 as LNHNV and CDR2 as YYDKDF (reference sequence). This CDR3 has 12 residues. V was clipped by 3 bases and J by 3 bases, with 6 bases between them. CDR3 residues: CATSRAGYEQYF. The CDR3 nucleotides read TGTGCCACCAGCAGGGCGGGCTACGAGCAGTACTTC.

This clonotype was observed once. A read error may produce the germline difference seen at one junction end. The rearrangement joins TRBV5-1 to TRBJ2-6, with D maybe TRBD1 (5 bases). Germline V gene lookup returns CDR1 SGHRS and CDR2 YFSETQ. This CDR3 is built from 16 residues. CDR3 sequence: CANSPTVTPGAYVLTF. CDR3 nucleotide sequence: TGCGCCAACAGCCCGACAGTGACCCCTGGGGCCTACGTCCTGACTTTC.

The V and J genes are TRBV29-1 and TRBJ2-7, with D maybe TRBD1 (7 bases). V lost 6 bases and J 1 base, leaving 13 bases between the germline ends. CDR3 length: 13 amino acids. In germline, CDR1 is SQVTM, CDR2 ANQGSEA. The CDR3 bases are TGCAGCGTCGCGGGACAGAATTCCTACGAGCAGTACTTC. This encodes CSVAGQNSYEQYF.

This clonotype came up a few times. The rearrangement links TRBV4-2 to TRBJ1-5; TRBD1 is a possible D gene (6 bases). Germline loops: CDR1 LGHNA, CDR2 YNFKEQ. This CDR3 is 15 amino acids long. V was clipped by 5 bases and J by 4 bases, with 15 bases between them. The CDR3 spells CASSKGGGQNQPQHF. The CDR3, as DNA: TGTGCCAGCAGCAAAGGGGGGGGACAAAATCAGCCCCAGCATTTT.

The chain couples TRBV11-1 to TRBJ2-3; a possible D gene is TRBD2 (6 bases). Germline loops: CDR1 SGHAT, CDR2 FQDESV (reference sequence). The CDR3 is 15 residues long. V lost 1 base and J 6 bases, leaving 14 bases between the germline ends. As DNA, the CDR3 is TGTGCCAGCAGCTTAGGCGGAGGGCTTCGGGATACGCAGTATTTT. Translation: CASSLGGGLRDTQYF. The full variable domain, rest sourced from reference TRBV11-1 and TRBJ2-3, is EAEVAQSPRYKITEKSQAVAFWCDPISGHATLYWYRQILGQGPELLVQFQDESVVDDSQLPKDRFSAERLKGVDSTLKIQPAELGDSAMYLCASSLGGGLRDTQYFGPGTRLTVL.

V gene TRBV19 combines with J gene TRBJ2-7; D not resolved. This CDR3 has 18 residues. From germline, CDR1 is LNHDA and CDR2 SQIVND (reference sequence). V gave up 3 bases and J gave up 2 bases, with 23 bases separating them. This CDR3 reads CASSIRLRALTGTYEQYF. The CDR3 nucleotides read TGTGCCAGTAGTATCCGACTGCGAGCCCTGACGGGCACCTACGAGCAGTACTTC.

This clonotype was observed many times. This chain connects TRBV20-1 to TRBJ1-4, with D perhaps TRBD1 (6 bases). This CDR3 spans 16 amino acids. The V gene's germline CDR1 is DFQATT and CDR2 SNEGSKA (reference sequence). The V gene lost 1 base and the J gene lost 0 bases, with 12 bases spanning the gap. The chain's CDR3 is CSARGGTIATNEKLFF. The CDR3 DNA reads TGCAGTGCTAGAGGAGGGACAATAGCAACTAATGAAAAACTGTTTTTT.